Below are 2 T cell receptor beta chains sequenced from a single sample in a study of T cell clonality in common variable immunodeficiency. Libraries were prepared by immunoSEQ multiplex PCR; TCRdb keeps only in-frame clonotypes and omits some of them. This sample has about 60,000 clones, each found more than once. The sequencing input was peripheral blood mononuclear cells. The origin of the receptors is a person between 18 and 75 years old in good health.

This clone was detected ten times or more. The read ends 3 residues before the CDR3 terminus; that terminus is restored from the germline J gene. V gene TRBV19 combines with J gene TRBJ2-6; D call uncertain. CDR3 length equals 13 residues. Germline values: CDR1 LNHDA, CDR2 SQIVND (reference sequence). Between the trimmed V and J ends, which lost 6 bases and 4 bases, there was a span of 7 bases. The part of the CDR3 DNA that was read is TGTGCCAGTAGAGGCTCCGGGGCCAACGTC. It yields the protein CASRGSGANV. The entire CDR3 protein is CASRGSGANVLTF.

This clone has at least ten counts. The read gets to within 3 residues of the CDR3 end, and the germline J gene fills in the rest. V usage is TRBV5-1 and J usage is TRBJ2-3; 7 positions agree with TRBD1. CDR3 length equals 14 residues. Per germline, CDR1 SGHRS and CDR2 YFSETQ. V was pared by 4 bases and J by 2 bases, with 4 bases of the junction left unmatched. The CDR3 here is CASSGQDNTDTQYF. CDR3 bases read: TGCGCCAGCAGCGGACAGGACAACACAGATACG.